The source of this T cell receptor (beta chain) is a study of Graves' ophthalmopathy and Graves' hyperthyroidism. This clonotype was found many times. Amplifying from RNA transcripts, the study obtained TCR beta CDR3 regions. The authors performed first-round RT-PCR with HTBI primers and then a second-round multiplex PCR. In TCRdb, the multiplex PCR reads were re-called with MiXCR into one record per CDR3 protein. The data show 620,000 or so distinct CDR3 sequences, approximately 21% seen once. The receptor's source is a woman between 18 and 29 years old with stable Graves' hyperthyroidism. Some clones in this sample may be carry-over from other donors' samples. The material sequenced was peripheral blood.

The DNA of the CDR3 is TGTGCCAGCAGAACGGACGGTATCTATGGCTACACCTTC. Its translation: CASRTDGIYGYTF. This rearrangement joins TRBV28 to TRBJ1-2; no clear D. Germline V lookup: CDR1 MDHEN, CDR2 SYDVKM. V shed 6 bases and J shed 4 bases, with 12 bases lying between them. The CDR3 length is 13 residues.